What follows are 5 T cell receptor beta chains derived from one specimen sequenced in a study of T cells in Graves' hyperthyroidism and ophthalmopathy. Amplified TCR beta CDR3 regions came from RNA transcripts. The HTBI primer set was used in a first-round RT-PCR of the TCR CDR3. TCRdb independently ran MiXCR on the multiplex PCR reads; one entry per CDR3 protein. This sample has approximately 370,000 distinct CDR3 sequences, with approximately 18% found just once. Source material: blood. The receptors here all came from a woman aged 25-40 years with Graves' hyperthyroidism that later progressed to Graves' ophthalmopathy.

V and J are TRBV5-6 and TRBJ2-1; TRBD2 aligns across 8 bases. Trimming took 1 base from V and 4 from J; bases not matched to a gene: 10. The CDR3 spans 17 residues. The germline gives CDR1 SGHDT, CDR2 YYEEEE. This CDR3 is CASSLRGGASGYNEQFF. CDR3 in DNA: TGTGCCAGCAGCTTGAGGGGTGGGGCTAGCGGGTACAATGAGCAGTTCTTC.

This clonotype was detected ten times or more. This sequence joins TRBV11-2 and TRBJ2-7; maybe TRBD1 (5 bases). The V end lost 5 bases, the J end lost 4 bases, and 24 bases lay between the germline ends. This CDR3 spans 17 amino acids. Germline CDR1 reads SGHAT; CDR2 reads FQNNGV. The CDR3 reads CASSLDIFDWKSYEQYF. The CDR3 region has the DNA TGTGCCAGCAGCCTGGACATCTTTGATTGGAAAAGTTACGAGCAGTACTTC.

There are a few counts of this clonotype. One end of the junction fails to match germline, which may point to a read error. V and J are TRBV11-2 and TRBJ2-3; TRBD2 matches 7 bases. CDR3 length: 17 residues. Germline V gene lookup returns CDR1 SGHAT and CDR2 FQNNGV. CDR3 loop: CASSPPPGGKRTDAQYF. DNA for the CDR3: TGTGCCAGCAGCCCCCCCCCGGGGGGTAAACGCACAGATGCGCAGTATTTT. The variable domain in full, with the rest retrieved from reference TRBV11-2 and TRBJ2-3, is EAGVAQSPRYKIIEKRQSVAFWCNPISGHATLYWYQQILGQGPKLLIQFQNNGVVDDSQLPKDRFSAERLKGVDSTLKIQPAKLEDSAVYLCASSPPPGGKRTDAQYFGPGTRLTVL.

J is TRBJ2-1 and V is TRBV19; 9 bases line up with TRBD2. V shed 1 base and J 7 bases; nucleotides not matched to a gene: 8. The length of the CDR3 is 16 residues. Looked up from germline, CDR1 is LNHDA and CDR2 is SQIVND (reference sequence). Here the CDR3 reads CASSIGSLAGRNEQFF. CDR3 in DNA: TGTGCCAGTAGTATAGGTTCGCTAGCGGGAAGAAATGAGCAGTTCTTC.

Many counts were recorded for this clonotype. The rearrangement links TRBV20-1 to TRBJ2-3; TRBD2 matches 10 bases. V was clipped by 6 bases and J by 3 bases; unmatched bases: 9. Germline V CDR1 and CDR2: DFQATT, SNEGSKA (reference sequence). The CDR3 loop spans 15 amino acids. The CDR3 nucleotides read TGCAGTGCCACGGGACTAGCGTTCGAGACAGATACGCAGTATTTT. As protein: CSATGLAFETDTQYF.